This T cell receptor (beta chain) was retrieved from a study of identifying expanded T cells in peripheral blood. Some clones are missing from TCRdb's copy, which holds only in-frame ones; the method was immunoSEQ multiplex PCR. The sample includes about 100,000 clones, around nine tenths seen only once; the top ten take approximately 16%. V was trimmed by 3 bases and J by 5 bases, leaving 14 bases between them. Looked up from germline, CDR1 is LNHDA and CDR2 is SQIVND (reference sequence). This CDR3 contains 15 residues. Sequencing input: blood. This rearrangement joins TRBV19 to TRBJ1-5; no clear D. This sequence originates from a person between 18 and 69 years old in good health. CDR3 sequence: CASSMTGHPYQPQHF. The DNA for the CDR3 is TGTGCCAGTAGTATGACGGGTCACCCGTATCAGCCCCAGCATTTT.